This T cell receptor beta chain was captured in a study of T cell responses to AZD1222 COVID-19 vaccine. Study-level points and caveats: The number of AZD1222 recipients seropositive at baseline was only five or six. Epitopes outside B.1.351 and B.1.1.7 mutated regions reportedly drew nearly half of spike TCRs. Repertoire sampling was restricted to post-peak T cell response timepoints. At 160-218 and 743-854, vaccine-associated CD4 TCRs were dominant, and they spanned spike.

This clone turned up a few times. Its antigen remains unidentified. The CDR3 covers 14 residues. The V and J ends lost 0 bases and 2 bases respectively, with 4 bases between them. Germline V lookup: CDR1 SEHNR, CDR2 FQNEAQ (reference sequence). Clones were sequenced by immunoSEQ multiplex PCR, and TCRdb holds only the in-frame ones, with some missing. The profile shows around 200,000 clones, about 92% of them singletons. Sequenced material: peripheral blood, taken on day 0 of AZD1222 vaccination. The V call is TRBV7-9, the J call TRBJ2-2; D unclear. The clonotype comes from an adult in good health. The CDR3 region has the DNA TGTGCCAGCAGCTTAGCGGTAAACACCGGGGAGCTGTTTTTT. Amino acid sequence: CASSLAVNTGELFF.